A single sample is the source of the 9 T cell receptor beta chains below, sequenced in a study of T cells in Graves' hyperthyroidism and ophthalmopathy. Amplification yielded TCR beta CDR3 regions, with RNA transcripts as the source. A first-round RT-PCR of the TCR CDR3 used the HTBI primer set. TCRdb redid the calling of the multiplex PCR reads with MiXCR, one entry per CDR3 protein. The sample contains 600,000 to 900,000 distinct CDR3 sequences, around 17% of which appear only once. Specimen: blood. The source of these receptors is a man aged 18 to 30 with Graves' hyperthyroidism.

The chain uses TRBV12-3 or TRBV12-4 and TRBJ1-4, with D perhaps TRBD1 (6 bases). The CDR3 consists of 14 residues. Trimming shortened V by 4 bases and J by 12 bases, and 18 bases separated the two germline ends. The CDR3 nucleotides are TGTGCCAGCAGTTCCCGGCAGGGGCACGAAGAACTGTTTTTT. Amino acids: CASSSRQGHEELFF.

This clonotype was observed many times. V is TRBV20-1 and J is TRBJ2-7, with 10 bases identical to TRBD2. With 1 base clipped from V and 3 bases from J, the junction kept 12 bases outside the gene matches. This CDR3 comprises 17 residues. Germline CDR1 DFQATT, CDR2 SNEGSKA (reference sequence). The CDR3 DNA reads TGCAGTGCTAGAGGGGGGTCTAGCGGGAGTGAGGGCTACGAGCAGTACTTC. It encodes CSARGGSSGSEGYEQYF.

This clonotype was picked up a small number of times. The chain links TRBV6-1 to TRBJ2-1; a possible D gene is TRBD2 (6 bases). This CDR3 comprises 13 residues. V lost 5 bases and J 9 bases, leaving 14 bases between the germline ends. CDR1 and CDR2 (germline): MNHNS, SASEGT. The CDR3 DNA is TGTGCCAGCAGTTCCCAGGTGGGGGGTGAGCAGTTCTTC. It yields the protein CASSSQVGGEQFF.

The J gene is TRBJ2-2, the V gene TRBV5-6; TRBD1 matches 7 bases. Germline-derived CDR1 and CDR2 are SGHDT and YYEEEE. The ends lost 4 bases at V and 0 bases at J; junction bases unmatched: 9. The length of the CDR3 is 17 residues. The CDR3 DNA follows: TGTGCCAGCAGCCCCTTCTCGGGACAGCCGAACACCGGGGAGCTGTTTTTT. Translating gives CASSPFSGQPNTGELFF.

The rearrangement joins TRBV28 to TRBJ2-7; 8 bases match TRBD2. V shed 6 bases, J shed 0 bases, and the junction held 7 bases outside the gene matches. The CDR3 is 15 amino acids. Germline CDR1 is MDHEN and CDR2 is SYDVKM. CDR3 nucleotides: TGTGCCAGCAGGGGGCTAGCGGGTAACTCCTACGAGCAGTACTTC. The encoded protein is CASRGLAGNSYEQYF. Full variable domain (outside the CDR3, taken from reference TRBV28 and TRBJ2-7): DVKVTQSSRYLVKRTGEKVFLECVQDMDHENMFWYRQDPGLGLRLIYFSYDVKMKEKGDIPEGYSVSREKKERFSLILESASTNQTSMYLCASRGLAGNSYEQYFGPGTRLTVT.

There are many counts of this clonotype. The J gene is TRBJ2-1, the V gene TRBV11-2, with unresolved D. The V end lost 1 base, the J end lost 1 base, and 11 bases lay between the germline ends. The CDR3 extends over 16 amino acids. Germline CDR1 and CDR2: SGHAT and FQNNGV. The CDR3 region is CASSLGVGPSYNEQFF. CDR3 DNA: TGTGCCAGCAGCTTAGGGGTAGGACCTTCCTACAATGAGCAGTTCTTC.

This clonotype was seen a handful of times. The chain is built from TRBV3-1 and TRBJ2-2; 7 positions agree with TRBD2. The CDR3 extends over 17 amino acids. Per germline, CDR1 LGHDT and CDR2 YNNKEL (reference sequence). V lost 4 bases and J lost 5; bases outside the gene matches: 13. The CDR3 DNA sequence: TGTGCCAGCAGCCCAGCACTAGCGATTTCGCGGACCGGGGAGCTGTTTTTT. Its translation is CASSPALAISRTGELFF.

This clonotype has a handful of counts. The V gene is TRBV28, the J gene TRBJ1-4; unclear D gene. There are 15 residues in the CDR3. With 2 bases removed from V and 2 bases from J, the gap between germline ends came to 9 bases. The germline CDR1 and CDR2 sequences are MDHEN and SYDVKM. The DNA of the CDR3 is TGTGCCAGCAGTTTACCAGAGCATACTAATGAAAAACTGTTTTTT. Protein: CASSLPEHTNEKLFF.

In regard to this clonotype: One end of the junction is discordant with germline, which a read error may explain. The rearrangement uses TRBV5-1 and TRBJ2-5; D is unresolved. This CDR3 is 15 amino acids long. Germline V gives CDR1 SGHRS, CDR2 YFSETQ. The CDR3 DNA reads TGCGCCAGCGGCTTCAACAGCCTCCGAGGAGAGACCCAGTACTTC. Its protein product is CASGFNSLRGETQYF.